This T cell receptor beta chain was documented in a study of technical replicates of blood from a few donors. Data came from immunoSEQ multiplex PCR; TCRdb stores just in-frame clones and leaves some out. The sample comprises 84,000 or so clones, 85% to 95% of which are singletons, and 0.2% to 0.3% rests with the top ten. Losses at the gene ends were 4 bases for V and 8 bases for J; bases not matched to a gene: 13. Germline lookup yields CDR1 SNHLY and CDR2 FYNNEI. This CDR3 is built from 15 residues. This chain uses TRBV2 with TRBJ2-5; 7 bases align to TRBD2. This receptor was taken from a human donor in good health. Sequencing was carried out using T cells isolated from PBMCs. The chain's CDR3 is CASSAASNAGATQYF. DNA for the CDR3: TGTGCCAGCAGTGCGGCCTCTAACGCGGGAGCCACCCAGTACTTC.